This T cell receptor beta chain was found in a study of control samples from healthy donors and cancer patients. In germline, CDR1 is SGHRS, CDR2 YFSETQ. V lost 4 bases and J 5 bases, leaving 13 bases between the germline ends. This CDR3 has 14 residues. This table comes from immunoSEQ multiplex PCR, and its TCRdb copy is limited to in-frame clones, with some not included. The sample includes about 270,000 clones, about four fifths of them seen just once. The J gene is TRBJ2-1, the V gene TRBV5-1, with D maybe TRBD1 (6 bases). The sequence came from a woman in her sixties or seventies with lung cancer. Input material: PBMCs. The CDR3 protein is CASSIRQENNEQFF. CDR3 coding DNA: TGCGCCAGCAGCATTCGACAGGAAAACAATGAGCAGTTCTTC.